This T cell receptor beta chain stems from a study of cytomegalovirus exposure and HLA in healthy donors. Overall study context: The 120 validation repertoires matched the approximately 670 first-cohort repertoires in platform, a later analysis reported.

Whole-study results and caveats: The tendency of first-cohort TCR clusters to co-occur in the roughly 130 validation repertoires was the finding of a later analysis. There were a few CMV-associated chains whose specificity for CMV antigens was confirmed in vitro. The study designated 160 or so TCR beta chains cytomegalovirus-associated.

The V and J ends lost 4 bases and 4 bases, in that order; junction bases with no gene match: 0. Per the germline V gene, CDR1 is SEHNR and CDR2 is FQNEAQ (reference sequence). The length of the CDR3 is 13 residues. A remark on this clone: The antigen remains unidentified.

The protocol was immunoSEQ multiplex PCR, while the TCRdb copy is restricted to in-frame clones and leaves out a portion. In the table there are 55,000 to 65,000 clones, around nine tenths of which are singletons. The sample comprised PBMCs. This chain links TRBV7-9 with TRBJ2-5; 10 positions match TRBD2. The TCR comes from a young man in good health and CMV-seronegative. This chain's CDR3 is CASSWTSGETQYF. CDR3 DNA sequence: TGTGCCAGCAGCTGGACTAGCGGAGAGACCCAGTACTTC.